There are a few counts of the clone carrying this TCR beta chain. The germline V and J ends were trimmed by 0 bases and 0 bases, with 6 bases remaining between them. Germline assignment: CDR1 SGHDN and CDR2 FVKESK. The CDR3 loop spans 16 amino acids. This record belongs to a study of T cells after somatic rescue of genetic block. Sequencing was performed with immunoSEQ multiplex PCR; in TCRdb, only in-frame clones are kept and a portion is missing. This table holds roughly 8,000 clones, roughly 80% found once. Sequencing was carried out using peripheral blood mononuclear cells (PBMCs). The receptor comes from a boy between 10 and 17 years old. This chain joins TRBV14 and TRBJ2-6; D is uncertain. The CDR3 bases are TGTGCCAGCAGCCAAGACTTCCGCTCTGGGGCCAACGTCCTGACTTTC. Its translation: CASSQDFRSGANVLTF.